Below are 23 T cell receptor beta chains sequenced from a single sample in a study of blood T cells in healthy people across ages. Together with a sample-barcoded 5' primer, a J-beta primer mix was included in a second PCR lasting roughly 6 to 12 cycles. TCRdb processed the 5' RACE reads anew with MiXCR; each CDR3 protein has one entry. The table has roughly 680,000 distinct CDR3 sequences, 45% to 60% seen once. Specimen: blood. These receptors were obtained from a woman older than 75 in good health.

This chain links TRBV5-5 with TRBJ2-5; D not resolved. The better agreement between TRBJ2-1 and the DNA end casts doubt on the J call. Germline values: CDR1 SGHKS, CDR2 YYEKEE (reference sequence). This CDR3 is built from 13 residues. CDR3 sequence reads: CASSPRVQETQFF. In nucleotides, the CDR3 is TGTGCCAGCAGCCCGCGAGTTCAAGAGACCCAGTTCTTC.

This clonotype was picked up many times. The chain couples TRBV7-9 to TRBJ1-5; 7 nucleotides line up with TRBD1. The CDR3 contains 14 residues. Losses at the gene ends were 4 bases for V and 5 bases for J; bases not matched to a gene: 5. Per the germline V gene, CDR1 is SEHNR and CDR2 is FQNEAQ (reference sequence). The DNA for the CDR3 is TGTGCCAGCAGCTCGACAGGGACGGATCAGCCCCAGCATTTT. Protein sequence: CASSSTGTDQPQHF. Filled out from reference TRBV7-9 and TRBJ1-5, the complete variable domain reads DTGVSQNPRHKITKRGQNVTFRCDPISEHNRLYWYRQTLGQGPEFLTYFQNEAQLEKSRLLSDRFSAERPKGSFSTLEIQRTEQGDSAMYLCASSSTGTDQPQHFGDGTRLSIL.

In nucleotides, the CDR3 is TGTGCCAGCAGCGAGAGGGGCGCAGCTAATGAAAAACTGTTTTTT. This translates into CASSERGAANEKLFF. The chain recombines TRBV7-8 with TRBJ1-4; D may be TRBD1 (5 bases). The V gene's germline CDR1 is SGHVS and CDR2 FQNEAQ. The CDR3 runs to 15 residues. V dropped 5 bases and J dropped 3 bases, with 13 bases sitting between them.

The rearrangement joins TRBV2 to TRBJ2-1; a possible D gene is TRBD1 (6 bases). Germline V gives CDR1 SNHLY, CDR2 FYNNEI. This CDR3 has 13 residues. The CDR3 is CGSAGTKHNEQFF. DNA of the CDR3: TGTGGTTCAGCAGGGACAAAGCACAATGAGCAGTTCTTC.

This chain connects TRBV5-1 to TRBJ2-1; D possibly corresponds to TRBD1 (5 bases). The CDR3 covers 14 residues. Germline values: CDR1 SGHRS, CDR2 YFSETQ. V was pared by 4 bases and J by 5 bases, with 13 bases between. This chain's CDR3 is CASSVRGSDNEQFF. The CDR3 coding sequence is TGCGCCAGCAGCGTAAGGGGCAGCGACAATGAGCAGTTCTTC. The whole variable domain, remainder taken from reference TRBV5-1 and TRBJ2-1, is KAGVTQTPRYLIKTRGQQVTLSCSPISGHRSVSWYQQTPGQGLQFLFEYFSETQRNKGNFPGRFSGRQFSNSRSEMNVSTLELGDSALYLCASSVRGSDNEQFFGPGTRLTVL.

Ten or more counts support this clonotype. The rearrangement links TRBV10-3 to TRBJ2-7, with 10 bases identical to TRBD1. The germline V gene encodes CDR1 ENHRY and CDR2 SYGVKD. V shed 3 bases and J 7 bases; nucleotides not matched to a gene: 3. The CDR3 has 13 residues. The CDR3 bases are TGTGCCATCAGTGAAAGGGGACAGGGGGAGCAGTACTTC. Translated: CAISERGQGEQYF.

This clonotype was detected many times. One junction end does not reproduce the germline sequence, and a read error may be involved. The chain links TRBV5-1 to TRBJ2-7, with 11 bases aligning to TRBD2. The CDR3 loop spans 14 amino acids. The germline V gene has CDR1 SGHRS and CDR2 YFSETQ. CDR3 sequence reads: CASILTSGNYEQYF. The DNA for the CDR3 is TGCGCCAGCATCTTGACTAGCGGGAACTACGAGCAGTACTTC.

This clonotype was detected a few times. The rearrangement joins TRBV7-2 to TRBJ1-2; 9 bases are a match to TRBD1. The germline gives CDR1 SGHTA, CDR2 FQGNSA. V lost 5 bases, J lost 3 bases, and 7 bases stayed unmatched. CDR3 size: 15 residues. The CDR3 is CASSPDRGVYYGYTF. The CDR3 coding sequence is TGTGCCAGCAGCCCGGACAGGGGAGTATACTATGGCTACACCTTC.

This chain links TRBV28 with TRBJ1-2; possibly TRBD1 for D (6 bases). The CDR3 has 14 residues. Germline values: CDR1 MDHEN, CDR2 SYDVKM. V gave up 6 bases and J gave up 8 bases, with 19 bases separating them. The CDR3 spells CASSLTLGQEGYTF. Written as DNA, the CDR3 is TGTGCCAGCAGCCTTACTTTGGGACAAGAGGGCTACACCTTC.

This clonotype was seen at least ten times. The CDR3 nucleotides read TGTGCCAGCAGTTACCGGAGCGGGAGGACATACAATGAGCAGTTCTTC. This sequence encodes CASSYRSGRTYNEQFF. The chain joins TRBV6-5 to TRBJ2-1; 9 nucleotides line up with TRBD2. The V segment lost 2 bases and the J segment 4 bases; nucleotides outside the gene matches: 6. The CDR3 has 16 amino acids. The germline V gene encodes CDR1 MNHEY and CDR2 SVGAGI.

The chain is built from TRBV5-1 and TRBJ2-5; TRBD1 agrees at 8 bases. The trim removed 1 base at V and 1 base at J, leaving 6 bases unmatched. CDR3 length equals 16 residues. CDR1 is SGHRS, CDR2 YFSETQ, per germline. The CDR3 nucleotides are TGCGCCAGCAGCTTGACGGGACAGGCGCTCCAAGAGACCCAGTACTTC. Translation gives CASSLTGQALQETQYF.

The V call is TRBV6-2 or TRBV6-3, the J call TRBJ2-3; 7 bases map to TRBD1. The CDR3 length is 15 residues. Germline V lookup: CDR1 MNHEY, CDR2 SVGEGT. The trim removed 6 bases at V and 1 base at J, leaving 7 bases unmatched. The CDR3 DNA follows: TGTGCCAGCAGACACCCGGGGACAGGCACAGATACGCAGTATTTT. It specifies CASRHPGTGTDTQYF.

CDR3 sequence: CATSHRNYNEQFF. The DNA for the CDR3 is TGTGCCACCAGTCACAGGAATTACAATGAGCAGTTCTTC. The chain uses TRBV24-1 and TRBJ2-1, with TRBD1 as a possible D gene (5 bases). Trimming took off 6 bases at V and 4 bases at J, with 9 bases between the two ends. This CDR3 region has 13 residues. Per the germline V gene, CDR1 is KGHDR and CDR2 is SFDVKD.

Note on this clonotype: A clone one base away is much larger, so this may be a read error. This sequence joins TRBV7-2 and TRBJ2-7, with D perhaps being TRBD1 or TRBD2 (5 bases each). Matching the DNA end better, TRBJ2-4 makes the J call doubtful. The germline V gene has CDR1 SGHTA and CDR2 FQGNSA. The CDR3 has 15 amino acids. The CDR3 loop reads CANSPWAAGANIQYF. The CDR3, as DNA: TGTGCCAACAGCCCTTGGGCGGCCGGGGCTAACATTCAGTACTTC.

This clonotype was counted ten times or more. The chain couples TRBV12-3 or TRBV12-4 to TRBJ2-4; D possibly uses TRBD1 or TRBD2 (5 bases each). The V end was cut by 5 bases, the J end by 7 bases, with 18 bases between. The CDR3 is made up of 15 amino acids. The CDR3 here is CASSPRGQGRNIQYF. CDR3 DNA: TGTGCCAGCAGTCCGAGAGGGCAGGGCCGGAACATTCAGTACTTC.

The chain carries TRBV2 and TRBJ2-1; TRBD2 aligns across 7 bases. V lost 5 bases and J lost 4; bases outside the gene matches: 11. This CDR3 contains 16 residues. Germline V gives CDR1 SNHLY, CDR2 FYNNEI. The CDR3, as DNA: TGTGCCAGCAGTCCGTTTGGCGGGAGCGTTTACAATGAGCAGTTCTTC. Protein sequence: CASSPFGGSVYNEQFF.

This chain joins TRBV7-3 and TRBJ2-1, with TRBD2 matching 9 bases. Germline CDR1 SGHTA, CDR2 FQGTGA. Trimming cost V 0 bases and J 7 bases; bases outside gene matches: 4. This CDR3 is 15 amino acids long. Here the CDR3 DNA reads TGTGCCAGCAGCTTAACGGCGGGGGGGCGGAATGAGCAGTTCTTC. It specifies CASSLTAGGRNEQFF.

The gene calls are TRBV7-3 and TRBJ2-7, with 12 bases identical to TRBD2. The CDR3 has 16 residues. CDR1 is SGHTA and CDR2 is FQGTGA in the germline V gene. V lost 2 bases, J lost 4 bases, and 6 bases stayed unmatched. The CDR3 sequence: CASSLDPSGGAYEQYF. The CDR3 nucleotides are TGTGCCAGCAGCTTAGATCCTAGCGGGGGGGCGTACGAGCAGTACTTC. Full variable domain (rest looked up from reference TRBV7-3 and TRBJ2-7): GAGVSQTPSNKVTEKGKYVELRCDPISGHTALYWYRQSLGQGPEFLIYFQGTGAADDSGLPNDRFFAVRPEGSVSTLKIQRTERGDSAVYLCASSLDPSGGAYEQYFGPGTRLTVT.

This clonotype was seen repeatedly, ten times or more. The chain has TRBV28 and TRBJ2-2; D possibly matches TRBD1 or TRBD2 (5 bases each). Germline CDR1 MDHEN, CDR2 SYDVKM. V shed 5 bases and J shed 2 bases, with 9 bases lying between them. The CDR3 extends over 14 amino acids. DNA of the CDR3: TGTGCCAGCAGTGACAGACTAAACACCGGGGAGCTGTTTTTT. Translating gives CASSDRLNTGELFF.

V usage is TRBV20-1 and J usage is TRBJ2-3; TRBD2 aligns across 12 bases. The length of the CDR3 is 18 residues. V lost 3 bases and J lost 2; bases outside the gene matches: 12. Germline V gene sequence: CDR1 DFQATT, CDR2 SNEGSKA (reference sequence). DNA of the CDR3: TGCAGTGCTAGTTCCCTGACTAGCGGGGGTTTTCTCACAGATACGCAGTATTTT. This translates into CSASSLTSGGFLTDTQYF.

This clonotype was counted between two and nine times. CDR3 in amino acids: CSVEEGVQNYGYTF. In nucleotides, the CDR3 is TGCAGCGTTGAAGAAGGTGTACAGAACTATGGCTACACCTTC. The J gene is TRBJ1-2, the V gene TRBV29-1; D remains unclear. Germline CDR1 SQVTM, CDR2 ANQGSEA. The V end lost 0 bases, the J end lost 2 bases, and 10 bases lay between the germline ends. This CDR3 is built from 14 residues.

This clonotype appeared many times. J is TRBJ2-3 and V is TRBV7-3, with 7 bases identical to TRBD1. The V segment lost 3 bases and the J segment 2 bases; nucleotides outside the gene matches: 5. This CDR3 has 15 residues. Germline V gives CDR1 SGHTA, CDR2 FQGTGA. For the CDR3, the DNA is TGTGCCAGCAGCTTGCAGACAGGGCACACAGATACGCAGTATTTT. It encodes CASSLQTGHTDTQYF. Full variable domain (outside the CDR3, taken from reference TRBV7-3 and TRBJ2-3): GAGVSQTPSNKVTEKGKYVELRCDPISGHTALYWYRQSLGQGPEFLIYFQGTGAADDSGLPNDRFFAVRPEGSVSTLKIQRTERGDSAVYLCASSLQTGHTDTQYFGPGTRLTVL.

J is TRBJ2-5 and V is TRBV7-3; no firm D call. Trimming took off 2 bases at V and 11 bases at J, with 18 bases between the two ends. Germline V gives CDR1 SGHTA, CDR2 FQGTGA. The CDR3 contains 14 residues. In DNA form, the CDR3 reads TGTGCCAGCAGCTTATCAGGAACCAACAATGAGCAGTACTTC. Encoded protein: CASSLSGTNNEQYF. The variable domain in full, completed from reference TRBV7-3 and TRBJ2-5, reads GAGVSQTPSNKVTEKGKYVELRCDPISGHTALYWYRQSLGQGPEFLIYFQGTGAADDSGLPNDRFFAVRPEGSVSTLKIQRTERGDSAVYLCASSLSGTNNEQYFGPGTRLLVL.